This T cell receptor beta chain comes out of a study of T cell responses to AZD1222 COVID-19 vaccine. The CDR3 runs 16 residues. With V trimmed by 2 bases and J by 5 bases, 9 bases remained unmatched. The germline V gene encodes CDR1 MNHEY and CDR2 SVGAGI. Study-wide results and caveats: Nearly half of spike-specific TCRs reportedly target variant regions that are unmutated in the B.1.351 and B.1.1.7 variants.

This clone was found a few times. Its antigen remains unknown. TCRdb keeps only in-frame clones here, not all; method: immunoSEQ multiplex PCR. The sample records about 150,000 clones, 90% to 95% being singletons. The chain links TRBV6-5 to TRBJ2-5, with 9 bases matching TRBD2. The receptor was isolated from an adult who received the AZD1222 COVID-19 vaccine. The sample was peripheral blood, taken 28 days after the second AZD1222 dose. CDR3: CASSYLAGGPRETQYF. Here the CDR3 DNA reads TGTGCCAGCAGTTACCTTGCGGGAGGGCCACGGGAGACCCAGTACTTC.